Sequencing of this T cell receptor (beta chain) was carried out in a study of vaccination effects on CD4 cells after COVID-19. Study as a whole: Following the second dose by a median of 72 days, the post-vaccine samples were obtained. Overall study results and limits: Long after vaccination, the clones induced by infection and by vaccine shrank markedly in size.

Some clones are missing from TCRdb's copy, which holds only in-frame ones; the method was immunoSEQ multiplex PCR. The sample includes around 30,000 clones, under 85% seen only once; the top ten take around a sixth. This clone was detected once. Antigen: not known. V lost 2 bases, J lost 4 bases, and 7 bases lay in between. The CDR3 is made up of 13 amino acids. Sequencing in the ViraFEST assay came after antigen-specific CD4+ T cells had been expanded with viral peptide pools, which were used to stimulate PBMC. Subsequent to 10 days of culture, CD4+ T cells were isolated. Everyone in the study got two shots of either the BNT162b2 or mRNA-1273 vaccine. Every well housed more than 1.5 million PBMC, which grew in culture alongside about 10 IU/ml IL-2 and 10 ug/ml peptides.

The material was CD4+ T cells from PBMCs cultured with HCoV-OC43 spike peptides, obtained after COVID-19 vaccination. Subset indicated: HCoV-OC43 spike overlapping peptide pool stimulation. The chain uses TRBV12-3 or TRBV12-4 and TRBJ2-3; no clear D. This sequence was found in a human donor who received a COVID-19 vaccine. The CDR3 is CASSLRVADTQYF. CDR3 sequence (DNA): TGTGCCAGCAGTTTACGGGTCGCAGATACGCAGTATTTT.